These 27 T cell receptor beta chains originate from one sample sequenced in a study of T cell responses to AZD1222 COVID-19 vaccine. TCRdb keeps only in-frame clones here, not all; method: immunoSEQ multiplex PCR. Of some 92,000 clones detected, approximately 90% appear once; the ten largest clones hold about 7.5%. Specimen: peripheral blood, collected on day 0 of AZD1222 vaccination. Receptor source: an adult in good health.

The J gene is TRBJ1-5, the V gene TRBV18; 8 bases line up with TRBD1. V shed 5 bases and J 2 bases; nucleotides not matched to a gene: 2. CDR1 and CDR2 from the germline V gene are KGHSH and LQKENI. This CDR3 contains 14 residues. The CDR3 reads CASSAGQGNQPQHF. The DNA of the CDR3 is TGTGCCAGCTCAGCGGGACAGGGCAATCAGCCCCAGCATTTT.

The chain couples TRBV24-1 to TRBJ2-3; D not resolved. V was pared by 2 bases and J by 5 bases, with 7 bases between. CDR1 and CDR2 (germline): KGHDR, SFDVKD. The CDR3 totals 13 residues. The CDR3 loop is CATSDWSVDTQYF. The CDR3 coding sequence is TGTGCCACCAGTGATTGGAGCGTAGATACGCAGTATTTT.

The chain couples TRBV9 to TRBJ2-7, with D perhaps TRBD1 or TRBD2 (5 bases each). The germline CDR1 and CDR2 sequences are SGDLS and YYNGEE. The ends were cut back, 0 bases at V and 1 base at J, with 11 bases in the middle. The CDR3 runs 15 residues. CDR3 in amino acids: CASSVAGTFSYEQYF. CDR3 bases: TGTGCCAGCAGCGTAGCTGGGACGTTTTCCTACGAGCAGTACTTC.

The rearrangement uses TRBV5-1 and TRBJ1-4; D perhaps matches TRBD1 (6 bases). V lost 2 bases and J 8 bases, leaving 13 bases between the germline ends. The CDR3 sequence is 14 residues long. Germline V gives CDR1 SGHRS, CDR2 YFSETQ. As DNA, the CDR3 is TGCGCCAGCAGCTTAGTACAGGGATCGGAAAAACTGTTTTTT. It codes for CASSLVQGSEKLFF. The variable domain in full, completed from reference TRBV5-1 and TRBJ1-4, reads KAGVTQTPRYLIKTRGQQVTLSCSPISGHRSVSWYQQTPGQGLQFLFEYFSETQRNKGNFPGRFSGRQFSNSRSEMNVSTLELGDSALYLCASSLVQGSEKLFFGSGTQLSVL.

The chain combines TRBV5-1 with TRBJ1-4; perhaps TRBD1 as D (5 bases). Between the trimmed V and J ends, which lost 0 bases and 0 bases, there was a span of 12 bases. Germline-derived CDR1 and CDR2 are SGHRS and YFSETQ. This CDR3 region has 17 residues. The chain's CDR3 is CASSLVAGGATNEKLFF. CDR3 bases: TGCGCCAGCAGCTTGGTGGCGGGGGGAGCAACTAATGAAAAACTGTTTTTT.

The chain carries TRBV19 and TRBJ2-2; TRBD1 matches 11 bases. CDR3 length: 17 residues. Germline loops: CDR1 LNHDA, CDR2 SQIVND (reference sequence). Trimming took 3 bases from V and 3 from J; bases not matched to a gene: 6. CDR3: CASSIPGQGVHTGELFF. The CDR3 nucleotides read TGTGCCAGTAGTATTCCGGGACAGGGGGTACACACCGGGGAGCTGTTTTTT.

This chain links TRBV2 with TRBJ2-7, with 10 bases fitting TRBD2. The CDR3 consists of 15 residues. Germline V gene lookup returns CDR1 SNHLY and CDR2 FYNNEI. Trimming removed 6 bases from V and 6 bases from J; junction bases left unmatched: 11. The CDR3 DNA reads as TGTGCCAGCAGGCGTAGAGCGGGGGGGCCTCGCGAGCAGTACTTC. As protein: CASRRRAGGPREQYF.

This clone was found a few times. The chain has TRBV7-9 and TRBJ1-1; D not certain. Deletions cut 5 bases from V and 4 bases from J, with 20 bases between. Germline values: CDR1 SEHNR, CDR2 FQNEAQ (reference sequence). The CDR3 is 16 residues long. In nucleotides, the CDR3 is TGTGCCAGCAGCCTAGGGAGTTACAGCCTGGGCACTGAAGCTTTCTTT. Its protein product is CASSLGSYSLGTEAFF.

In its sample, this clone was seen once. V and J are TRBV10-2 and TRBJ2-7; a weak D match, TRBD1 (7 bases). The ends were cut back, 10 bases at V and 7 bases at J, with 26 bases in the middle. The CDR3 contains 15 residues. CDR1 WSHSY and CDR2 SAAADI come from the germline V gene. The CDR3, as DNA: TGCGCCACCACGTCTCCGGGGCAGGGGGGTTGGGAGCAGTACTTC. It translates to CATTSPGQGGWEQYF.

This rearrangement joins TRBV28 to TRBJ2-3; 10 bases line up with TRBD2. The V and J ends lost 2 bases and 5 bases, in that order; junction bases with no gene match: 7. The CDR3 has 16 residues. CDR1 MDHEN and CDR2 SYDVKM come from the germline V gene. In nucleotides, the CDR3 is TGTGCCAGCAGTTTAGATCTAGCGGGAGTGGGAGATACGCAGTATTTT. Protein sequence: CASSLDLAGVGDTQYF. Supplemented by reference TRBV28 and TRBJ2-3, the full variable domain reads DVKVTQSSRYLVKRTGEKVFLECVQDMDHENMFWYRQDPGLGLRLIYFSYDVKMKEKGDIPEGYSVSREKKERFSLILESASTNQTSMYLCASSLDLAGVGDTQYFGPGTRLTVL.

The chain uses TRBV10-3 and TRBJ2-1; TRBD2 agrees at 11 bases. CDR3 length: 14 amino acids. Trimming at V came to 2 bases and at J to 9 bases, leaving 3 bases not matched to a gene. The germline V gene has CDR1 ENHRY and CDR2 SYGVKD. The CDR3: CAISETSGRSEQFF. CDR3 sequence (DNA): TGTGCCATCAGTGAGACTAGCGGGAGAAGTGAGCAGTTCTTC.

V usage is TRBV2 and J usage is TRBJ2-2, with D possibly TRBD2 on 5 matching bases. The CDR3 totals 15 residues. The germline V gene encodes CDR1 SNHLY and CDR2 FYNNEI. The V end lost 7 bases, the J end lost 7 bases, and 19 bases lay between the germline ends. Written as DNA, the CDR3 is TGTGCCAGCACTATAATCTTCGCGGGCGGCGGGGAGCTGTTTTTT. This codes for CASTIIFAGGGELFF.

The chain carries TRBV27 and TRBJ1-1; 8 nucleotides align to TRBD1. The CDR3 is made up of 16 amino acids. Trimming removed 5 bases from V and 5 bases from J; junction bases left unmatched: 13. The germline gives CDR1 MNHEY, CDR2 SMNVEV (reference sequence). CDR3 amino acids: CASSPPPTGVGTEAFF. The CDR3, as DNA: TGTGCCAGCAGTCCACCGCCGACAGGGGTTGGAACTGAAGCTTTCTTT.

CDR3 nucleotide sequence: TGTGCCAGCAGCTACAATGGCTACACCTTC. Amino acid sequence: CASSYNGYTF. The chain recombines TRBV28 with TRBJ1-2; unclear D gene. The V and J ends lost 6 bases and 6 bases respectively, with 5 bases between them. The CDR3 has 10 amino acids. Germline V CDR1 and CDR2: MDHEN, SYDVKM.

V gene TRBV9 combines with J gene TRBJ1-2; possible D gene TRBD1, 5 bases. From germline, CDR1 is SGDLS and CDR2 YYNGEE. Trimming took off 0 bases at V and 2 bases at J, with 11 bases between the two ends. The CDR3 totals 15 residues. The CDR3 loop is CASSVGDRGNYGYTF. For the CDR3, the DNA is TGTGCCAGCAGCGTAGGAGATAGGGGAAACTATGGCTACACCTTC.

This chain links TRBV2 with TRBJ2-1, with 10 nucleotides matching TRBD2. Germline V gives CDR1 SNHLY, CDR2 FYNNEI. The junction had 7 bases not matched to a gene; V was cut back by 7 bases and J by 7 bases. The CDR3 consists of 14 residues. In DNA form, the CDR3 reads TGTGCCAGCACTCTTGAGCGGGGGGGGAATGAGCAGTTCTTC. It translates to CASTLERGGNEQFF.

This sequence joins TRBV4-3 and TRBJ2-7; 9 bases are shared with TRBD1. The length of the CDR3 is 16 residues. Germline values: CDR1 LGHNA, CDR2 YSLEER. Unmatched junction bases numbered 6, after V lost 0 bases and J lost 3 bases. The CDR3 sequence is CASSQEPGQGGYEQYF. In DNA, the CDR3 is TGCGCCAGCAGCCAAGAGCCGGGACAGGGTGGCTACGAGCAGTACTTC.

This chain connects TRBV2 to TRBJ2-7; D is tentatively TRBD1 or TRBD2 (7 bases each). Trimming left V 8 bases short and J 2 bases short, with 31 bases between. Germline CDR1 SNHLY, CDR2 FYNNEI. The CDR3 consists of 19 residues. The CDR3 sequence is CASRDRIVFSGPSAYEQYF. CDR3 coding DNA: TGTGCCAGCCGGGACAGAATCGTTTTTAGCGGGCCCTCAGCCTACGAGCAGTACTTC. The full variable domain, rest sourced from reference TRBV2 and TRBJ2-7, is EPEVTQTPSHQVTQMGQEVILRCVPISNHLYFYWYRQILGQKVEFLVSFYNNEISEKSEIFDDQFSVERPDGSNFTLKIRSTKLEDSAMYFCASRDRIVFSGPSAYEQYFGPGTRLTVT.

In this sample, this clone turned up once. The chain uses TRBV5-8 and TRBJ2-1; 9 nucleotides agree with TRBD2. Germline V gene lookup returns CDR1 SGHTS and CDR2 YDEGEE. The trim removed 1 base at V and 1 base at J, leaving 6 bases unmatched. The CDR3 loop spans 17 amino acids. The CDR3 here is CASSLFAGGTSYNEQFF. The CDR3 DNA sequence: TGTGCCAGCAGCTTGTTCGCGGGAGGGACGTCCTACAATGAGCAGTTCTTC.

V gene TRBV5-1 combines with J gene TRBJ1-2; the D is unclear. V was pared by 4 bases and J by 7 bases, with 14 bases between. The CDR3 has 13 residues. CDR1 and CDR2 from the germline V gene are SGHRS and YFSETQ. Here the CDR3 reads CASSPDPSGGYTF. The CDR3 DNA reads TGCGCCAGCAGCCCCGACCCAAGTGGTGGCTACACCTTC.

This chain uses TRBV28 with TRBJ1-2; D may be TRBD1 (5 bases). The CDR3 has 12 amino acids. Trimming pared 8 bases from V and 5 bases from J, leaving 12 bases between. Germline lookup yields CDR1 MDHEN and CDR2 SYDVKM. The CDR3 nucleotides are TGTGCCAGCCGCCGACAGAGATATGGCTACACCTTC. This encodes CASRRQRYGYTF.

The chain carries TRBV5-1 and TRBJ1-6, with unresolved D. Deletions cut 3 bases from V and 10 bases from J, with 11 bases between. The CDR3 is made up of 13 amino acids. Germline values: CDR1 SGHRS, CDR2 YFSETQ. In DNA, the CDR3 is TGCGCCAGCAGCTCAATAGTAGGATCACCCCTCCACTTT. Residues: CASSSIVGSPLHF.

The chain is built from TRBV6-2 or TRBV6-3 and TRBJ2-1, with 8 bases identical to TRBD2. CDR3 length: 16 amino acids. V trimming: 4 bases; J trimming: 0 bases; junction bases outside the gene matches: 5. CDR1 and CDR2 (germline): MNHEY, SVGEGT. CDR3 sequence reads: CASSFVRGGSYNEQFF. CDR3 DNA: TGTGCCAGCAGTTTCGTCCGGGGGGGCTCCTACAATGAGCAGTTCTTC.

The chain has TRBV12-5 and TRBJ2-1; no definite D call. CDR3 length equals 13 residues. V lost 2 bases to trimming and J lost 5 bases, with 7 bases between them. CDR1 is LGHNT and CDR2 is FRNRAP in the germline V gene. CDR3 nucleotides: TGTGCTAGTGGTTTGTTGGTTAACAATGAGCAGTTCTTC. Translation: CASGLLVNNEQFF.

The chain has TRBV5-1 and TRBJ2-2; perhaps D is TRBD1 or TRBD2 (6 bases each). CDR3 length equals 18 residues. Trimming removed 4 bases from V and 6 bases from J, with 25 bases in between. Germline CDR1 and CDR2: SGHRS and YFSETQ. DNA for the CDR3: TGCGCCAGCAGCCTAGGGGGGCGCAGTGTATCTTTTTCCGGGGAGCTGTTTTTT. It translates to CASSLGGRSVSFSGELFF.

The CDR3: CASSWTPGQEIYEQYF. CDR3 bases: TGTGCCAGCAGCTGGACTCCGGGACAGGAGATCTACGAGCAGTACTTC. The gene calls are TRBV5-5 and TRBJ2-7; 8 nucleotides align to TRBD1. V gave up 3 bases and J gave up 3 bases; unmatched junction bases: 11. CDR3 size: 16 residues. The germline gives CDR1 SGHKS, CDR2 YYEKEE (reference sequence).

The genes are TRBV28 and TRBJ1-3; possibly TRBD1 for D (5 bases). Trimming shortened V by 1 base and J by 2 bases, and 9 bases separated the two germline ends. CDR3 length equals 15 residues. Germline V CDR1 and CDR2: MDHEN, SYDVKM. This CDR3 is CASSLSTGAGNTIYF. The CDR3 DNA is TGTGCCAGCAGTTTATCTACGGGGGCTGGAAACACCATATATTTT. The full variable domain, its missing parts supplied by reference TRBV28 and TRBJ1-3, is DVKVTQSSRYLVKRTGEKVFLECVQDMDHENMFWYRQDPGLGLRLIYFSYDVKMKEKGDIPEGYSVSREKKERFSLILESASTNQTSMYLCASSLSTGAGNTIYFGEGSWLTVV.